One and the same sample provided the 6 T cell receptor beta chains below, sequenced in a study of shared clonotypes between healthy human individuals. Positive CCR7 selection of CD45RO-negative cells yielded the naive CD8 cells, and terminally differentiated effector memory CD45RA+ cells were excluded. Using immunoSEQ multiplex PCR, the repertoire was profiled, and TCRdb retains in-frame clones only, with some absent. This sample has 750,000 to 1,000,000 clones; roughly 92% occur once, and the top ten carry about 25%. Sequenced material: naive CD8+ T cells sorted from blood. These receptors were obtained from a man aged 25-40 years in good health.

The chain has TRBV5-4 and TRBJ1-2; D gene uncertain. The V gene's germline CDR1 is SGHNT and CDR2 YYREEE (reference sequence). V dropped 4 bases and J dropped 4 bases, with 17 bases sitting between them. The CDR3 is 15 amino acids. This CDR3 reads CASSQKGLRLYGYTF. In nucleotides, the CDR3 is TGTGCCAGCAGCCAGAAGGGCCTCCGACTCTATGGCTACACCTTC.

In its sample, this clone was seen once. The CDR3 protein is CASSEAARSNEQFF. CDR3 DNA sequence: TGTGCCAGCAGTGAAGCGGCGAGGTCAAATGAGCAGTTCTTC. The rearrangement uses TRBV2 and TRBJ2-1, with no clear D. In germline, CDR1 is SNHLY, CDR2 FYNNEI. V was trimmed by 0 bases and J by 7 bases, leaving 10 bases between them. The CDR3 contains 14 residues.

The genes are TRBV5-6 and TRBJ2-3; 9 bases agree with TRBD2. Per the germline V gene, CDR1 is SGHDT and CDR2 is YYEEEE. J lost 1 base, V lost 5 bases, and 11 bases had no gene match. This CDR3 comprises 17 residues. The chain's CDR3 is CASRWTSARRGTDTQYF. The CDR3 bases are TGTGCCAGCAGATGGACTAGCGCCCGCAGGGGCACAGATACGCAGTATTTT.

The chain links TRBV15 to TRBJ2-1; TRBD1 agrees at 7 bases. CDR1 is LNHNV and CDR2 is YYDKDF in the germline V gene (reference sequence). The CDR3 spans 14 residues. V trimming: 5 bases; J trimming: 5 bases; junction bases outside the gene matches: 6. The CDR3 DNA follows: TGTGCCACCAGCCTAAGAGGACAGGACAATGAGCAGTTCTTC. As protein: CATSLRGQDNEQFF. Looking up the rest from reference TRBV15 and TRBJ2-1 gives the full variable domain: DAMVIQNPRYQVTQFGKPVTLSCSQTLNHNVMYWYQQKSSQAPKLLFHYYDKDFNNEADTPDNFQSRRPNTSFCFLDIRSPGLGDTAMYLCATSLRGQDNEQFFGPGTRLTVL.

The chain combines TRBV4-1 with TRBJ1-2, with D unclear. The V gene lost 3 bases and the J gene lost 1 base, with 9 bases spanning the gap. This CDR3 contains 14 residues. Germline-derived CDR1 and CDR2 are MGHRA and YSYEKL. CDR3 sequence (DNA): TGCGCCAGCAGCCACCCGAGGGATAACTATGGCTACACCTTC. Encoded protein: CASSHPRDNYGYTF.

V usage is TRBV21-1 and J usage is TRBJ2-7; the D call of TRBD1 is as the table states it, not checked on the DNA. TRBV21-1 is a recognized pseudogene. The CDR3 covers 14 residues. The CDR3, as DNA: TGTGCCAGCAGCCAACAGGGGGGGTCCTACGAGCAGTACTTC. This encodes CASSQQGGSYEQYF.